The 19 T cell receptor beta chains listed next were all sequenced from one sample in a study of blood T cell repertoires in COVID-19. Produced via immunoSEQ multiplex PCR; TCRdb's table is partial and in-frame only. The profile covers 200,000 to 250,000 clones, with around nine tenths appearing a single time and around 3.1% taken by the ten largest. The sequencing input was peripheral blood. These receptor sequences come from a man between 60 and 75 years old with acute or convalescent COVID-19.

The chain recombines TRBV5-4 with TRBJ2-2; 8 nucleotides agree with TRBD2. CDR1 is SGHNT and CDR2 is YYREEE in the germline V gene (reference sequence). The CDR3 contains 17 residues. V gave up 2 bases and J gave up 4 bases; unmatched junction bases: 10. Here the CDR3 reads CASSFQIAGPLTGELFF. The CDR3, as DNA: TGTGCCAGCAGCTTTCAAATAGCGGGGCCCCTCACCGGGGAGCTGTTTTTT. Full variable domain (outside the CDR3, taken from reference TRBV5-4 and TRBJ2-2): ETGVTQSPTHLIKTRGQQVTLRCSSQSGHNTVSWYQQALGQGPQFIFQYYREEENGRGNFPPRFSGLQFPNYSSELNVNALELDDSALYLCASSFQIAGPLTGELFFGEGSRLTVL.

The genes are TRBV2 and TRBJ2-2; no firm D call. Per germline, CDR1 SNHLY and CDR2 FYNNEI. CDR3 length: 13 residues. V lost 4 bases to trimming and J lost 2 bases, with 5 bases between them. The CDR3 nucleotides are TGTGCCAGCAGTGGTCTTAACACCGGGGAGCTGTTTTTT. It codes for CASSGLNTGELFF.

This rearrangement joins TRBV27 to TRBJ2-3; tentatively, D is TRBD2 (7 bases). The CDR3 sequence is 15 residues long. The germline V and J ends were trimmed by 3 bases and 1 base, with 11 bases remaining between them. The germline V gene encodes CDR1 MNHEY and CDR2 SMNVEV (reference sequence). The CDR3 DNA reads TGTGCCAGCAGTTTGCAGGGGAGGGGCACAGATACGCAGTATTTT. It codes for CASSLQGRGTDTQYF.

V usage is TRBV6-5 and J usage is TRBJ1-1; tentative D call: TRBD1 (6 bases). Trimming took 0 bases from V and 5 from J, leaving 7 bases between them. This CDR3 has 13 amino acids. Germline V CDR1 and CDR2: MNHEY, SVGAGI. CDR3 region: CASSYSGATEAFF. The CDR3 nucleotides are TGTGCCAGCAGTTACTCGGGGGCTACTGAAGCTTTCTTT.

The chain carries TRBV14 and TRBJ2-7, with D perhaps TRBD2 (6 bases). The germline V gene encodes CDR1 SGHDN and CDR2 FVKESK. The CDR3 has 18 amino acids. V lost 7 bases, J lost 6 bases, and 31 bases lay in between. The CDR3 is CASTSLRLETRLSAEQYF. In DNA, the CDR3 is TGTGCCAGCACCTCCCTAAGACTAGAAACTCGTCTCAGCGCCGAGCAGTACTTC.

The chain links TRBV2 to TRBJ2-7; 7 bases are a match to TRBD1. Losses at the gene ends were 8 bases for V and 0 bases for J; bases not matched to a gene: 16. Germline V gene lookup returns CDR1 SNHLY and CDR2 FYNNEI. The CDR3 consists of 17 residues. In DNA form, the CDR3 reads TGTGCCAGCGAAAAAGGAAGAGGGGGCGCAGCCTCCTACGAGCAGTACTTC. This sequence encodes CASEKGRGGAASYEQYF.

V is TRBV28 and J is TRBJ1-2; the match to TRBD1 covers 8 bases. Trimming removed 8 bases from V and 4 bases from J; junction bases left unmatched: 12. CDR3 length equals 15 residues. CDR1 MDHEN and CDR2 SYDVKM come from the germline V gene. The DNA for the CDR3 is TGTGCCAGCCAGGGGGCGCGAAAAACCGGCTATGGCTACACCTTC. Translated, it gives CASQGARKTGYGYTF.

V usage is TRBV7-2 and J usage is TRBJ2-2; the D gene is possibly TRBD1 (6 bases). The CDR3 runs to 15 residues. The V and J ends lost 0 bases and 5 bases respectively, with 10 bases between them. CDR1 and CDR2 (germline): SGHTA, FQGNSA. The CDR3 reads CASSLALQGTGELFF. CDR3 coding DNA: TGTGCCAGCAGCTTAGCTCTCCAGGGGACCGGGGAGCTGTTTTTT. Variable domain in full (rest from reference TRBV7-2 and TRBJ2-2): GAGVSQSPSNKVTEKGKDVELRCDPISGHTALYWYRQSLGQGLEFLIYFQGNSAPDKSGLPSDRFSAERTGGSVSTLTIQRTQQEDSAVYLCASSLALQGTGELFFGEGSRLTVL.

V is TRBV11-2 and J is TRBJ1-4; 9 bases line up with TRBD1. Germline loops: CDR1 SGHAT, CDR2 FQNNGV. Unmatched junction bases numbered 11, after V lost 4 bases and J lost 8 bases. The CDR3 covers 16 residues. The CDR3 DNA is TGTGCCAGCAGCTCACGTCAAGCGGGACAGGGAGAAAAACTGTTTTTT. This translates into CASSSRQAGQGEKLFF.

The genes are TRBV18 and TRBJ1-4, with D unclear. The CDR3 contains 17 residues. Trimming shortened V by 4 bases and J by 5 bases, and 20 bases separated the two germline ends. CDR1 KGHSH and CDR2 LQKENI come from the germline V gene. The CDR3, as DNA: TGTGCCAGCTCACAGTCGCGATTCGGGCGAGGGAATGAAAAACTGTTTTTT. Its translation: CASSQSRFGRGNEKLFF.

The chain carries TRBV6-5 and TRBJ1-5; a possible D gene is TRBD1 (6 bases). V gave up 6 bases and J gave up 1 base, with 13 bases separating them. CDR1 is MNHEY, CDR2 SVGAGI, per germline. The CDR3 runs to 15 residues. The CDR3 loop is CASRWEGGSNQPQHF. The DNA for the CDR3 is TGTGCCAGCAGATGGGAGGGGGGAAGCAATCAGCCCCAGCATTTT.

This sequence joins TRBV6-5 and TRBJ1-1, with D possibly TRBD1 on 6 matching bases. Germline V lookup: CDR1 MNHEY, CDR2 SVGAGI. The length of the CDR3 is 15 residues. Between the trimmed V and J ends, which lost 5 bases and 6 bases, there was a span of 19 bases. The CDR3 nucleotides are TGTGCCAGCAGTATAAAACCCGGGACACAGTCTGAAGCTTTCTTT. Its translation is CASSIKPGTQSEAFF.

The chain is built from TRBV11-2 and TRBJ2-5, with TRBD2 matching over 9 bases. The ends lost 7 bases at V and 9 bases at J; junction bases unmatched: 18. This CDR3 region has 16 residues. Germline CDR1 SGHAT, CDR2 FQNNGV. As DNA, the CDR3 is TGTGCCAGCACCCTCCTATTGACTAGCGGTTCCGAGGCCCAGTACTTC. This encodes CASTLLLTSGSEAQYF.

This chain links TRBV6-6 with TRBJ1-2; D is unclear. CDR1 is MNHNY, CDR2 SVGAGI, per germline (reference sequence). The ends were cut back, 2 bases at V and 2 bases at J, with 9 bases in the middle. CDR3 length equals 14 residues. The CDR3 region is CASSYESYNYGYTF. The DNA of the CDR3 is TGTGCCAGCAGTTACGAGAGCTACAACTATGGCTACACCTTC.

This clone was found many times. The chain employs TRBV2 and TRBJ1-1; possible D gene TRBD1, 6 bases. CDR1 and CDR2 (germline): SNHLY, FYNNEI. Trimming cost V 6 bases and J 0 bases, with 11 bases left between them. CDR3 length equals 14 residues. The CDR3 sequence is CASRPGTMNTEAFF. The CDR3 region has the DNA TGTGCCAGCAGACCCGGGACAATGAACACTGAAGCTTTCTTT.

A few counts support this clone. The CDR3 here is CAWSFQNLRETQYF. The CDR3 region has the DNA TGTGCCTGGAGCTTTCAAAACCTGCGGGAGACCCAGTACTTC. This rearrangement joins TRBV30 to TRBJ2-5; D is uncertain. V lost 3 bases and J lost 5, with 16 bases in between. This CDR3 is 14 amino acids long. CDR1 GTSNPN and CDR2 SVGIG come from the germline V gene (reference sequence).

This clone occurred a few times. V and J are TRBV27 and TRBJ2-6, with a tentative D call TRBD1 (5 bases). Germline values: CDR1 MNHEY, CDR2 SMNVEV (reference sequence). CDR3 length: 15 residues. V was pared by 6 bases and J by 4 bases, with 13 bases between. Here the CDR3 DNA reads TGTGCCAGCAGACGACAGCGCCTCGGGGCCAACGTCCTGACTTTC. The encoded protein is CASRRQRLGANVLTF.

The chain couples TRBV25-1 to TRBJ2-7; 12 bases line up with TRBD1. The CDR3 totals 16 residues. Germline V gene lookup returns CDR1 MGHDK and CDR2 SYGVNS. V shed 4 bases and J 5 bases; nucleotides not matched to a gene: 9. The CDR3: CASSASTGTGGNEQYF. For the CDR3, the DNA is TGTGCCAGCAGTGCTTCAACCGGGACAGGGGGCAACGAGCAGTACTTC.

The rearrangement joins TRBV5-1 to TRBJ2-5; 12 positions match TRBD2. The CDR3 is 17 amino acids. J was trimmed by 2 bases and V by 4 bases; bases with no gene match: 9. Germline V gene lookup returns CDR1 SGHRS and CDR2 YFSETQ. CDR3 nucleotides: TGCGCCAGCAGCCCGACTAGCGGGGGACTGGGGCAAGAGACCCAGTACTTC. As protein: CASSPTSGGLGQETQYF.